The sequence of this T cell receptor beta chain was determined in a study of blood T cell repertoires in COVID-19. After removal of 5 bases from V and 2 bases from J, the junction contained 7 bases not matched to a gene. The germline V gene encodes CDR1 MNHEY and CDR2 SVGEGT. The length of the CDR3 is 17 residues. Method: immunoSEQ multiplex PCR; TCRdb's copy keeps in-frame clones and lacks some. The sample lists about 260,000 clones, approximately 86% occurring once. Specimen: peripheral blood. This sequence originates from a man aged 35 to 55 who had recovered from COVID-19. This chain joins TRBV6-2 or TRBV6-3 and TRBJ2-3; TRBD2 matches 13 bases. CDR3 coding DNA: TGTGCCAGCAGTGACCCGGGACTAGCGGGGCTCACAGATACGCAGTATTTT. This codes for CASSDPGLAGLTDTQYF.